The rows below give T cell receptor beta chains drawn from one sample of a study of T cell repertoires in cytomegalovirus infection. These receptors lack a known antigen. TCRdb reprocessed the reads with MiXCR, giving one entry per CDR3 protein. The sample has roughly 800,000 distinct CDR3 sequences, 25% to 35% seen once. The source was cultured CD8+ T cells from PBMCs, collected from culture after CMV antigen stimulation. The receptors here all came from a human donor in good health (CMV status not recorded). Some clones in this sample may be carry-over from other donors' samples. Each CDR3 is given with its conserved first and last residue. The D gene is left open where the match is weak. Clone size is given for some rows only: seen once, a few or many times, or a class if the clone is expanded.

j_gene	d_gene	v_gene	abundance	CDR3aa	CDR3nt
TRBJ2-5	TRBD1	TRBV7-9	many	CASSGPGQGSSETQYF	TGTGCCAGCAGCGGACCGGGACAGGGGAGTTCAGAGACCCAGTACTTC
TRBJ2-1	NA	TRBV5-8	NA	CASSLRDPVGNEQFF	TGTGCCAGCAGCTTGAGGGATCCCGTCGGCAATGAGCAGTTCTTC
TRBJ2-7	TRBD1	TRBV25-1	NA	CASSEYYMTGNYEQYF	TGTGCCAGCAGTGAATATTATATGACAGGGAACTACGAGCAGTACTTC
TRBJ2-7	NA	TRBV27	NA	CASSLKQGYEQYF	TGTGCCAGCAGTTTAAAACAGGGCTACGAGCAGTACTTC
TRBJ2-3	NA	TRBV6-2/TRBV6-3	NA	CASSYSGPADTQYF	TGTGCCAGCAGTTACTCGGGACCCGCAGATACGCAGTATTTT
TRBJ1-5	NA	TRBV12-3/TRBV12-4	few	CASSSPLGGQPQHF	TGTGCCAGCAGTTCCCCCTTGGGGGGTCAGCCCCAGCATTTT
TRBJ1-5	NA	TRBV19	NA	CASSKQGSRQPQHF	TGTGCCAGTAGTAAACAGGGAAGCAGGCAGCCCCAGCATTTT
TRBJ1-5	NA	TRBV12-3/TRBV12-4	NA	CASKHKGGNQPQHF	TGTGCCAGCAAGCACAAGGGTGGCAATCAGCCCCAGCATTTT
TRBJ2-3	TRBD1	TRBV29-1	NA	CSVEFYVDRGLTDTQYF	TGCAGCGTTGAATTTTATGTGGACAGGGGGCTTACAGATACGCAGTATTTT
TRBJ2-3	NA	TRBV4-2	NA	CASSQDLFEADTQYF	TGTGCCAGCAGCCAAGACCTTTTTGAAGCAGATACGCAGTATTTT
TRBJ1-1	NA	TRBV6-5	few	CASLSPWGTDAAFF	TGTGCCAGCTTAAGTCCTTGGGGAACGGACGCGGCTTTCTTT
TRBJ2-1	TRBD2	TRBV5-1	NA	CASSSRGGIDEQFF	TGCGCCAGCAGCTCGCGGGGGGGCATAGATGAGCAGTTCTTC
TRBJ1-6	NA	TRBV12-3/TRBV12-4	NA	CASSSTLSSYNSPLHF	TGTGCCAGCTCGTCGACCCTGAGCTCCTATAATTCACCCCTCCACTTT
TRBJ1-6	NA	TRBV10-3	NA	CAIRDAMGYNSPLHF	TGTGCCATCAGGGACGCGATGGGGTATAATTCACCCCTCCACTTT
TRBJ2-1	TRBD1	TRBV29-1	NA	CSVGDRSYNEQFF	TGCAGCGTTGGGGACAGATCCTACAATGAGCAGTTCTTC
TRBJ1-4	NA	TRBV4-3	NA	CASSQNGGGNEKLFF	TGCGCCAGCAGCCAAAACGGAGGGGGGAATGAAAAACTGTTTTTT
TRBJ1-3	NA	TRBV7-9	few	CASSSPASTVGGPTNTIYF	TGTGCCAGCAGCTCCCCCGCTTCGACAGTCGGAGGGCCAACGAACACCATATATTTT
TRBJ2-2	TRBD1	TRBV20-1	few	CSAPGQGVLTGELFF	TGCAGTGCTCCGGGACAGGGGGTCCTTACCGGGGAGCTGTTTTTT
TRBJ2-3	NA	TRBV7-2	few	CASSLDQGGGPDTQYF	TGTGCCAGCAGCTTAGACCAGGGTGGGGGGCCAGATACGCAGTATTTT
TRBJ1-3	NA	TRBV5-4	NA	CASSFGPGATIYF	TGTGCCAGCAGCTTCGGACCCGGAGCCACCATATATTTT
TRBJ2-7	NA	TRBV5-1	NA	CASSPGLDSYEQYF	TGCGCCAGCAGCCCCGGACTGGACTCCTACGAGCAGTACTTC
TRBJ2-7	NA	TRBV7-6	many	CASSLVRGDEQYF	TGTGCCAGCAGCTTAGTCAGGGGGGACGAGCAGTACTTC